Below are 24 T cell receptor beta chains sequenced from a single sample in a study of monozygotic twins with inflammatory bowel disease. TCRdb reprocessed the 5' RACE reads; each CDR3 protein has one entry and no DNA is given. Its listing shows about 150,000 distinct CDR3 sequences. Sequences were obtained from blood. All receptors derive from a human donor with ulcerative colitis or Crohn's disease, or a healthy co-twin of an affected twin (not recorded which).

J is TRBJ2-3 and V is TRBV5-1; TCRdb names TRBD2, which stays unverified in the absence of DNA. Germline CDR1 reads SGHRS; CDR2 reads YFSETQ. CDR3 length: 15 residues. The CDR3 spells CASSFQGGPGGTQYF.

The V call is TRBV7-8, the J call TRBJ1-1. In germline, CDR1 is SGHVS, CDR2 FQNEAQ. This CDR3 has 14 residues. CDR3: CASSFRAPNTEAFF.

The rearrangement uses TRBV29-1 and TRBJ1-1; TCRdb proposes TRBD1, but this gene call is untestable without DNA. CDR3 length: 13 residues. Germline lookup yields CDR1 SQVTM and CDR2 ANQGSEA. CDR3 residues: CSVTRGGNTEAFF.

The CDR3 loop is CASSRRGLAGGNEQFF. This sequence joins TRBV7-2 and TRBJ2-1; TCRdb designates TRBD2, a call that cannot be tested without DNA. This CDR3 comprises 16 residues. CDR1 SGHTA and CDR2 FQGNSA come from the germline V gene.

The gene calls are TRBV5-4 and TRBJ2-2. The CDR3 sequence is 16 residues long. Germline CDR1 reads SGHNT; CDR2 reads YYREEE (reference sequence). The CDR3 spells CASSLLSSSNTGELFF.

The chain employs TRBV15 and TRBJ2-7. Germline V gives CDR1 LNHNV, CDR2 YYDKDF (reference sequence). The length of the CDR3 is 13 residues. CDR3: CATSRDVPYEQYF.

The chain recombines TRBV4-1 with TRBJ1-2. This CDR3 contains 13 residues. The V gene's germline CDR1 is MGHRA and CDR2 YSYEKL. CDR3: CASSQGSGYGYTF.

V is TRBV6-6 and J is TRBJ2-3; TCRdb calls TRBD1, which cannot be checked without DNA. Per germline, CDR1 MNHNY and CDR2 SVGAGI (reference sequence). This CDR3 has 14 residues. The CDR3 region is CASKSVGGTDTQYF.

The rearrangement joins TRBV13 to TRBJ2-3. The germline V gene has CDR1 PRHDT and CDR2 FYEKMQ (reference sequence). This CDR3 region has 12 residues. The CDR3 sequence: CASSLRRDTQYF.

The chain combines TRBV28 with TRBJ1-6; TCRdb proposes TRBD1, but this gene call is untestable without DNA. Per germline, CDR1 MDHEN and CDR2 SYDVKM. The length of the CDR3 is 14 residues. This CDR3 reads CASSLRQRNSPLHF.

The chain links TRBV29-1 to TRBJ2-7; there is no DNA to check the TCRdb D call of TRBD1. Germline V gives CDR1 SQVTM, CDR2 ANQGSEA. CDR3 size: 12 residues. CDR3 protein: CSVTGVGYEQYF.

The chain combines TRBV20-1 with TRBJ2-4; the D call from TCRdb, TRBD1, cannot be confirmed without DNA. This CDR3 contains 13 residues. The germline gives CDR1 DFQATT, CDR2 SNEGSKA (reference sequence). CDR3 sequence: CSEGAAGEGIQYF.

The chain is built from TRBV3-1 and TRBJ2-1. Germline lookup yields CDR1 LGHDT and CDR2 YNNKEL (reference sequence). The length of the CDR3 is 15 residues. CDR3 protein: CASRPDPSSYNEQFF.

This chain uses TRBV14 with TRBJ2-3. Germline V CDR1 and CDR2: SGHDN, FVKESK. The CDR3 is made up of 12 amino acids. The CDR3 loop reads CATKEITDTQYF.

The rearrangement joins TRBV10-3 to TRBJ1-3; TCRdb proposes TRBD1, but this gene call is untestable without DNA. The CDR3 has 14 residues. Looked up from germline, CDR1 is ENHRY and CDR2 is SYGVKD. The CDR3 here is CAIGDGTTGNTIYF.

The CDR3 spells CSAGTGDSPLHF. The V gene is TRBV29-1, the J gene TRBJ1-6; TCRdb's D gene call, TRBD1, goes unchecked for lack of DNA. CDR3 length equals 12 residues. Germline V gene data show CDR1 as SQVTM and CDR2 as ANQGSEA.

The V gene is TRBV7-9, the J gene TRBJ1-5; the TCRdb D gene call, TRBD1, has no DNA to confirm it. The CDR3 covers 16 residues. CDR1 and CDR2 (germline): SEHNR, FQNEAQ (reference sequence). CDR3 residues: CASSSIQQGFNQPQHF.

The CDR3 is CATSENIPGELFF. The chain has TRBV24-1 and TRBJ2-2. The CDR3 is 13 amino acids. From germline, CDR1 is KGHDR and CDR2 SFDVKD.

The chain has TRBV30 and TRBJ1-4; TCRdb calls TRBD1, which cannot be checked without DNA. The CDR3 sequence is 14 residues long. Germline V lookup: CDR1 GTSNPN, CDR2 SVGIG (reference sequence). The CDR3 reads CAWRQGLNNEKLFF.

The chain carries TRBV30 and TRBJ2-5; TCRdb calls TRBD2, which cannot be checked without DNA. The CDR3 sequence is 15 residues long. From germline, CDR1 is GTSNPN and CDR2 SVGIG (reference sequence). This CDR3 is CAWRELAGVQETQYF.

Here the CDR3 reads CASSQGTGGGYEQYF. The chain couples TRBV14 to TRBJ2-7; TCRdb's D call, TRBD1, is unchecked because there is no DNA. Germline values: CDR1 SGHDN, CDR2 FVKESK. The CDR3 is made up of 15 amino acids.

The gene calls are TRBV5-1 and TRBJ2-1; without DNA, the TCRdb call of TRBD2 cannot be checked. CDR3 length equals 12 residues. CDR1 is SGHRS and CDR2 is YFSETQ in the germline V gene. CDR3 in amino acids: CASSLWEGEQFF.

The chain combines TRBV15 with TRBJ2-5; the D call of TRBD2 rests on TCRdb alone, since no DNA is present to check it. The CDR3 covers 17 residues. The germline gives CDR1 LNHNV, CDR2 YYDKDF (reference sequence). The CDR3 sequence is CATSPLPGLAGEETQYF. The full variable domain, rest sourced from reference TRBV15 and TRBJ2-5, is DAMVIQNPRYQVTQFGKPVTLSCSQTLNHNVMYWYQQKSSQAPKLLFHYYDKDFNNEADTPDNFQSRRPNTSFCFLDIRSPGLGDTAMYLCATSPLPGLAGEETQYFGPGTRLLVL.

This chain connects TRBV7-8 to TRBJ1-3. Looked up from germline, CDR1 is SGHVS and CDR2 is FQNEAQ. This CDR3 region has 14 residues. CDR3 amino acids: CASSSTDSGNTIYF.